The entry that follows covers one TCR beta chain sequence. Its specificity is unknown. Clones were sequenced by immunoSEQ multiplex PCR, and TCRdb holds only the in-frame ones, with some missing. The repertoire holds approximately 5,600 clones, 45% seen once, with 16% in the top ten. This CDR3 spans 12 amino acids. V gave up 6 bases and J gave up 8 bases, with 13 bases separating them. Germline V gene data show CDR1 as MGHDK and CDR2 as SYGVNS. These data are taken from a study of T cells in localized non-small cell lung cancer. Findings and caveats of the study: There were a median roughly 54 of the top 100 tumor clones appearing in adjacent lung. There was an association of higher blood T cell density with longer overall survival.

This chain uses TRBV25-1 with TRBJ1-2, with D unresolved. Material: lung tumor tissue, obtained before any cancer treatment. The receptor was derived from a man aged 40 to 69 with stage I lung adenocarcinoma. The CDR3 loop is CASRHSVGGYTF. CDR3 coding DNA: TGTGCCAGCAGACACAGCGTAGGGGGCTACACCTTC.